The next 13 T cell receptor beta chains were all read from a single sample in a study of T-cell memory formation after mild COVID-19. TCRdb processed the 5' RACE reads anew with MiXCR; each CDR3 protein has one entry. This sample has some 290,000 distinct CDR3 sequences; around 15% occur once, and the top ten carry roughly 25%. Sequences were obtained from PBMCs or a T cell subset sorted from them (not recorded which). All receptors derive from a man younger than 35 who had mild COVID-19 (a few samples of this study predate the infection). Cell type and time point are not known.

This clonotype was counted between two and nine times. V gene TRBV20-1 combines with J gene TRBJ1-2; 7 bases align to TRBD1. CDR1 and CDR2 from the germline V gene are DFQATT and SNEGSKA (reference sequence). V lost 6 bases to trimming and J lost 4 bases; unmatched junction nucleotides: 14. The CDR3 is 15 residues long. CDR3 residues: CSARDWTGGSYGYTF. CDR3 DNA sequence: TGCAGTGCGAGGGATTGGACAGGCGGGAGCTATGGCTACACCTTC.

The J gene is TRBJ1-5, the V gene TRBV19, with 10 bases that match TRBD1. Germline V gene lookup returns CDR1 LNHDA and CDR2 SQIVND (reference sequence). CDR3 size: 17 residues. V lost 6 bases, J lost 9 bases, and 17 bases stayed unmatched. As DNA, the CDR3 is TGTGCCAGTAGCTCCCCTGCGGCTCGGGACAGGGGCGCGCCCCAGCATTTT. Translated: CASSSPAARDRGAPQHF.

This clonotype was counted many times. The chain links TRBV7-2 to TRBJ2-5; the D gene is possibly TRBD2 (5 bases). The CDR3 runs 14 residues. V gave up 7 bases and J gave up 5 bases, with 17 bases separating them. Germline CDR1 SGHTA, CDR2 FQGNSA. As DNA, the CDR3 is TGTGCCAGCACGGCCGGGGTTGTGTTTGAGACCCAGTACTTC. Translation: CASTAGVVFETQYF.

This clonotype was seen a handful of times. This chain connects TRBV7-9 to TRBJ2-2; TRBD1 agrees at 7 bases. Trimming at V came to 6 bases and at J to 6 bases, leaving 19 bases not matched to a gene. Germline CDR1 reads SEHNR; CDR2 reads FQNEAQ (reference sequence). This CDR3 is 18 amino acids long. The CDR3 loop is CASRGPLRTGPMAGELFF. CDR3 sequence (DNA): TGTGCCAGCAGAGGACCACTTCGGACAGGCCCCATGGCCGGGGAGCTGTTTTTT.

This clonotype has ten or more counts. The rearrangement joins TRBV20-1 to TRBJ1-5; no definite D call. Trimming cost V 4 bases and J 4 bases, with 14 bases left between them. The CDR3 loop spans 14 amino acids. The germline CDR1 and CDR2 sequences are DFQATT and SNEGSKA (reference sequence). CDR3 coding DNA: TGCAGTGCTATCCTCATCGGGAGGAATCAGCCCCAGCATTTT. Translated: CSAILIGRNQPQHF.

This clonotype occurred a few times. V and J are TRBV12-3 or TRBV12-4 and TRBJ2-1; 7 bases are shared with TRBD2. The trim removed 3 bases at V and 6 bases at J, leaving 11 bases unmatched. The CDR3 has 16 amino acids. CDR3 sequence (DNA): TGTGCCAGCAGTTTCCTCATCCTAGCGGCGGGCAATGAGCAGTTCTTC. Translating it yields CASSFLILAAGNEQFF.

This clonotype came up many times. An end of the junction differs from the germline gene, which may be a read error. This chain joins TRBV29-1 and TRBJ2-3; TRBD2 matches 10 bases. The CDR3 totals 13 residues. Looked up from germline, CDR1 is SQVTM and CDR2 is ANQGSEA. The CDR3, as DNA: TGCAGCGTGGAAGCGGGGGGGAAAGATACGCAGTATTTT. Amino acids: CSVEAGGKDTQYF.

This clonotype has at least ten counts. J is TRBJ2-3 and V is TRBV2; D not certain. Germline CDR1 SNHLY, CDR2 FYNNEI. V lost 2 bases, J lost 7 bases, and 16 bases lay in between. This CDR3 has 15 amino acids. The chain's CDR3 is CASSERGSTPHTQYF. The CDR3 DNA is TGTGCCAGCAGTGAAAGAGGCAGTACACCGCATACGCAGTATTTT.

CDR3 amino acids: CSARDLGGWETQYF. As DNA, the CDR3 is TGCAGTGCTAGAGATCTGGGGGGCTGGGAGACCCAGTACTTC. The rearrangement links TRBV20-1 to TRBJ2-5; D might be TRBD1 or TRBD2, each matching 6 bases. This CDR3 contains 14 residues. Germline CDR1 DFQATT, CDR2 SNEGSKA (reference sequence). Trimming took off 0 bases at V and 5 bases at J, with 13 bases between the two ends.

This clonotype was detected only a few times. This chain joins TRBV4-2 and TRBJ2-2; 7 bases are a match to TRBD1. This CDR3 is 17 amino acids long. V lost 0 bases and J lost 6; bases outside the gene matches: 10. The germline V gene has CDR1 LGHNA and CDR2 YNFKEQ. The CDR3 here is CASSQEGEGGASGELFF. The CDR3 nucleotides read TGTGCCAGCAGCCAAGAGGGGGAAGGGGGCGCGTCCGGGGAGCTGTTTTTT.

The CDR3 region is CASSAGGQGATLYGYTF. In DNA form, the CDR3 reads TGTGCCAGCAGCGCAGGGGGACAGGGGGCGACTCTCTATGGCTACACCTTC. The V gene is TRBV7-2, the J gene TRBJ1-2; 12 nucleotides match TRBD1. CDR1 and CDR2 (germline): SGHTA, FQGNSA. The CDR3 spans 17 residues. V lost 5 bases to trimming and J lost 4 bases; unmatched junction nucleotides: 11.

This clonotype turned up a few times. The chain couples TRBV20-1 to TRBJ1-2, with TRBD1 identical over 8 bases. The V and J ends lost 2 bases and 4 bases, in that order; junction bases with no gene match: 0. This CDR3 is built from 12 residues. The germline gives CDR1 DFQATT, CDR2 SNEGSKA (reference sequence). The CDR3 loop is CSARQGAYGYTF. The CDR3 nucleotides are TGCAGTGCTAGACAGGGGGCCTATGGCTACACCTTC.

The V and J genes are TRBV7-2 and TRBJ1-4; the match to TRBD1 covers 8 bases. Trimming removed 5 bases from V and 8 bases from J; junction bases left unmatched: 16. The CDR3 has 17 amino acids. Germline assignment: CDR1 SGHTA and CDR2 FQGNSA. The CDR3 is CASSAYRGNWVREKLFF. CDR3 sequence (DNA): TGTGCCAGCAGCGCCTACAGGGGGAACTGGGTCAGGGAAAAACTGTTTTTT.